The 16 T cell receptor beta chains listed next were all sequenced from one sample in a study of blood T cell repertoires in COVID-19. Using immunoSEQ multiplex PCR, the repertoire was profiled, and TCRdb retains in-frame clones only, with some absent. The sample lists around 380,000 clones, 70% to 90% occurring once. The sample taken for sequencing was PBMCs or T cells enriched from blood (not recorded which). These receptors were obtained from a man aged 30 to 45 who had recovered from COVID-19.

The gene calls are TRBV6-5 and TRBJ2-5, with D perhaps TRBD2 (6 bases). The ends were cut back, 7 bases at V and 5 bases at J, with 14 bases in the middle. CDR3 length: 13 amino acids. CDR1 MNHEY and CDR2 SVGAGI come from the germline V gene. The CDR3 region is CASTSRGWETQYF. The CDR3 DNA reads as TGTGCCAGCACCTCGCGGGGATGGGAGACCCAGTACTTC.

The chain joins TRBV9 to TRBJ2-3; 7 bases agree with TRBD2. The junction had 10 bases not matched to a gene; V was cut back by 3 bases and J by 3 bases. In germline, CDR1 is SGDLS, CDR2 YYNGEE. The CDR3 loop spans 16 amino acids. CDR3 DNA: TGTGCCAGCAGCGAGGAGACTGGGCGGGGGACAGATACGCAGTATTTT. Amino acids: CASSEETGRGTDTQYF. Full variable domain (remainder filled in from reference TRBV9 and TRBJ2-3): DSGVTQTPKHLITATGQRVTLRCSPRSGDLSVYWYQQSLDQGLQFLIQYYNGEERAKGNILERFSAQQFPDLHSELNLSSLELGDSALYFCASSEETGRGTDTQYFGPGTRLTVL.

J is TRBJ2-7 and V is TRBV6-1, with 12 positions matching TRBD1. The V gene end was trimmed by 3 bases and the J gene end by 7 bases; junction bases not matched to a gene: 7. This CDR3 has 15 residues. Germline CDR1 and CDR2: MNHNS and SASEGT. This CDR3 is CASSEPGQGAGEQYF. DNA of the CDR3: TGTGCCAGCAGTGAGCCGGGACAGGGGGCGGGTGAGCAGTACTTC.

The chain is built from TRBV6-5 and TRBJ2-1; 9 nucleotides agree with TRBD2. The CDR3 extends over 15 amino acids. J gave up 4 bases and V 7 bases, and 8 bases lay outside the gene matches. The germline CDR1 and CDR2 sequences are MNHEY and SVGAGI. The CDR3 sequence is CASIRLAAEYNEQFF. The CDR3 DNA reads TGTGCCAGCATTAGACTAGCGGCAGAATACAATGAGCAGTTCTTC.

V and J are TRBV2 and TRBJ1-1, with a possible D match to TRBD1 (6 bases). V shed 4 bases and J shed 0 bases, with 12 bases lying between them. CDR1 is SNHLY, CDR2 FYNNEI, per germline. The CDR3 length is 15 residues. As DNA, the CDR3 is TGTGCCAGCAGTGGACAGGCTTTCATGAACACTGAAGCTTTCTTT. The encoded protein is CASSGQAFMNTEAFF.

This rearrangement joins TRBV14 to TRBJ1-1; D is possibly TRBD1 (5 bases). CDR1 and CDR2 from the germline V gene are SGHDN and FVKESK. The CDR3 is 14 residues long. Trimming removed 4 bases at V and 4 bases at J, with 13 bases between. In DNA, the CDR3 is TGTGCCAGCAGCCCCCGACCGGGGGGCACTGAAGCTTTCTTT. It is translated as CASSPRPGGTEAFF.

This clone has only one observation. The chain links TRBV4-3 to TRBJ2-2, with 8 bases lining up with TRBD2. Trimming at V came to 4 bases and at J to 6 bases, leaving 13 bases not matched to a gene. This CDR3 is built from 17 residues. Germline V gene lookup returns CDR1 LGHNA and CDR2 YSLEER. The CDR3: CASSPGAGVLVPGELFF. The CDR3 DNA reads as TGCGCCAGCAGCCCTGGAGCGGGGGTGTTAGTCCCCGGGGAGCTGTTTTTT.

This clone appeared a single time. J is TRBJ2-3 and V is TRBV5-6, with D possibly TRBD2 on 6 matching bases. The V end lost 1 base, the J end lost 4 bases, and 16 bases lay between the germline ends. CDR1 SGHDT and CDR2 YYEEEE come from the germline V gene. This CDR3 comprises 16 residues. This CDR3 is CASSLFFGGDSDTQYF. The CDR3 nucleotides read TGTGCCAGCAGCTTGTTCTTTGGCGGGGATTCAGATACGCAGTATTTT.

V gene TRBV5-1 combines with J gene TRBJ1-5; D call uncertain. With 1 base removed from V and 6 bases from J, the gap between germline ends came to 11 bases. Germline-derived CDR1 and CDR2 are SGHRS and YFSETQ. The CDR3 runs to 14 residues. CDR3 DNA sequence: TGCGCCAGCAGCTTGTGGCCGGAGGGTCAGCCCCAGCATTTT. Translation gives CASSLWPEGQPQHF.

The V gene is TRBV2, the J gene TRBJ2-7, with 13 positions matching TRBD2. The CDR3 is 15 residues long. Germline loops: CDR1 SNHLY, CDR2 FYNNEI. Unmatched junction bases numbered 2, after V lost 4 bases and J lost 2 bases. CDR3 DNA: TGTGCCAGCAGTGGGACTAGCGGGGGAACCTACGAGCAGTACTTC. This gives the protein CASSGTSGGTYEQYF.

J is TRBJ1-1 and V is TRBV16; D is ambiguous. The CDR3 is 13 residues long. Germline V CDR1 and CDR2: KGHSY, FQNENV. Deletions cut 4 bases from V and 0 bases from J, with 6 bases between. The CDR3 protein is CASSLRVNTEAFF. In nucleotides, the CDR3 is TGTGCCAGCAGCCTTCGGGTGAACACTGAAGCTTTCTTT.

V is TRBV19 and J is TRBJ2-3, with 7 bases matching TRBD1. The trim removed 3 bases at V and 1 base at J, leaving 13 bases unmatched. The CDR3 has 18 residues. The germline V gene has CDR1 LNHDA and CDR2 SQIVND (reference sequence). CDR3 coding DNA: TGTGCCAGTAGTATGATCCCCTGGACAGGAAGGGGCACAGATACGCAGTATTTT. Protein sequence: CASSMIPWTGRGTDTQYF.

J is TRBJ1-5 and V is TRBV29-1, with D hard to call. The CDR3 sequence is 13 residues long. V gave up 4 bases and J gave up 4 bases, with 11 bases separating them. Germline loops: CDR1 SQVTM, CDR2 ANQGSEA. DNA of the CDR3: TGCAGCGTTGCAGTGGCCAATAATCAGCCCCAGCATTTT. It is translated as CSVAVANNQPQHF.

This clone appeared a single time. The gene calls are TRBV10-3 and TRBJ2-1; tentatively, D is TRBD1 (6 bases). From germline, CDR1 is ENHRY and CDR2 SYGVKD. There are 12 residues in the CDR3. Deletions cut 11 bases from V and 8 bases from J, with 16 bases between. DNA of the CDR3: TGTGCCTCACGACAGGCCACGGATGAGCAGTTCTTC. Translating gives CASRQATDEQFF.

This clone has just one count. This chain links TRBV4-2 with TRBJ2-3; 7 bases align to TRBD2. The CDR3 contains 15 residues. Germline CDR1 LGHNA, CDR2 YNFKEQ. V trimming: 5 bases; J trimming: 3 bases; junction bases outside the gene matches: 8. CDR3 protein: CASSDRAGVTDTQYF. The CDR3 DNA follows: TGTGCCAGCAGCGATCGGGCGGGGGTTACAGATACGCAGTATTTT.

The chain joins TRBV11-3 to TRBJ2-5, with TRBD1 matching over 9 bases. The V gene's germline CDR1 is SGHNT and CDR2 YENEEA. Trimming at V came to 1 base and at J to 2 bases, leaving 5 bases not matched to a gene. CDR3 length: 16 residues. The CDR3, as DNA: TGTGCCAGCAGCTTAGGACAGGGGGACAAACAAGAGACCCAGTACTTC. Its translation is CASSLGQGDKQETQYF.